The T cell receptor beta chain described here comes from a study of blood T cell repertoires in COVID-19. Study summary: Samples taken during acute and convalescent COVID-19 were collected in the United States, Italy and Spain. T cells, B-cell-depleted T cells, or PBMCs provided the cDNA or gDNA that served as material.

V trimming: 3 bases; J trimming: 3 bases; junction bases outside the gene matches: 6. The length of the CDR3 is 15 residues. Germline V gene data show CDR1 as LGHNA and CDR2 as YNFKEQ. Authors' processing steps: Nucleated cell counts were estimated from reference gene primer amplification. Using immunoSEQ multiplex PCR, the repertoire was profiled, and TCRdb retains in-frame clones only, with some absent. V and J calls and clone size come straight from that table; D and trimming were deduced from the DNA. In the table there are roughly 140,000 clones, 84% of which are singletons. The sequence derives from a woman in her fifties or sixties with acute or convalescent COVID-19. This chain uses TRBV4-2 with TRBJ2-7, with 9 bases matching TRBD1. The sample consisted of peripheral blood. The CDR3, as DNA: TGTGCCAGCAGCCATGAACCGGGACAGGGCTACGAGCAGTACTTC. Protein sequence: CASSHEPGQGYEQYF.